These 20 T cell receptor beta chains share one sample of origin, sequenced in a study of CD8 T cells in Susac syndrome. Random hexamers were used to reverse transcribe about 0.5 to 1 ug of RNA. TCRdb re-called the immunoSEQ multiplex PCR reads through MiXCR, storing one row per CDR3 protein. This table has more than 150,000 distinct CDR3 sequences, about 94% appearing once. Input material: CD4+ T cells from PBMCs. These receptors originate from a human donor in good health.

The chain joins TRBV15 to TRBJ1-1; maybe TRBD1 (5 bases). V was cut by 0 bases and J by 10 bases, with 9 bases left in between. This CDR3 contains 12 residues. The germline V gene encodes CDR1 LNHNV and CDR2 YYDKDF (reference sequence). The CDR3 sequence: CATSRDLGAAFF. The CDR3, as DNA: TGTGCCACCAGCAGAGATCTCGGGGCAGCTTTCTTT. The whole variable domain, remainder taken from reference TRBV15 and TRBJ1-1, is DAMVIQNPRYQVTQFGKPVTLSCSQTLNHNVMYWYQQKSSQAPKLLFHYYDKDFNNEADTPDNFQSRRPNTSFCFLDIRSPGLGDTAMYLCATSRDLGAAFFGQGTRLTVV.

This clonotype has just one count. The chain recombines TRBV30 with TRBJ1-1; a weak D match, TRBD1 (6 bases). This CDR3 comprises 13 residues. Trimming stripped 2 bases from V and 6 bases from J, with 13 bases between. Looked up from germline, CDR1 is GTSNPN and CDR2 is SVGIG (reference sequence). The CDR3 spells CAWSLSGQSEAFF. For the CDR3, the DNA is TGTGCCTGGAGTCTTAGTGGACAGTCTGAAGCTTTCTTT. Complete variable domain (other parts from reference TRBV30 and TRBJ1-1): SQTIHQWPATLVQPVGSPLSLECTVEGTSNPNLYWYRQAAGRGLQLLFYSVGIGQISSEVPQNLSASRPQDRQFILSSKKLLLSDSGFYLCAWSLSGQSEAFFGQGTRLTVV.

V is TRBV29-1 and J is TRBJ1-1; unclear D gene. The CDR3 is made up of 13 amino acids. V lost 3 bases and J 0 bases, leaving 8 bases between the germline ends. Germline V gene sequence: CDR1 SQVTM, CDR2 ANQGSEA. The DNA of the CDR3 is TGCAGCGTTGATAGGGCGGTGAACACTGAAGCTTTCTTT. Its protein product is CSVDRAVNTEAFF.

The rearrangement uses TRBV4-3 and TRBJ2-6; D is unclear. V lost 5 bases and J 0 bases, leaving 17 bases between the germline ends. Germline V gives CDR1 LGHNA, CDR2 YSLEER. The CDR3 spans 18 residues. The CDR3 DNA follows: TGCGCCAGCAGCTATACTACCTCCGGATCCTCTGGGGCCAACGTCCTGACTTTC. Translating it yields CASSYTTSGSSGANVLTF.

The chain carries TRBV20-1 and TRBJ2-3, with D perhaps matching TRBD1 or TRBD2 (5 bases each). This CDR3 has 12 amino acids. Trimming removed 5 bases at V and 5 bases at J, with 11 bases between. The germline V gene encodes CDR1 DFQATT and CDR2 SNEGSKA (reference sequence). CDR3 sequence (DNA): TGCAGTGCTGGGGGAACACAAGATACGCAGTATTTT. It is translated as CSAGGTQDTQYF.

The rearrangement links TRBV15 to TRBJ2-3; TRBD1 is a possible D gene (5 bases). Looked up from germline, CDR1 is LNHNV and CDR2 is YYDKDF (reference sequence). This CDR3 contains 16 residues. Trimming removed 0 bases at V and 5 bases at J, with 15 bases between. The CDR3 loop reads CATSRDLAGAGDTQYF. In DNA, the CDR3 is TGTGCCACCAGCAGAGATCTTGCTGGGGCCGGAGATACGCAGTATTTT.

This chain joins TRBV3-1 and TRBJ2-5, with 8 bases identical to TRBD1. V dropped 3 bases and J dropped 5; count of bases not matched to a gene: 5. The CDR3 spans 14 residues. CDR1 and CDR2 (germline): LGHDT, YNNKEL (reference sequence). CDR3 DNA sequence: TGTGCCAGCAGCCAGATGCAGGGGGCCGAGACCCAGTACTTC. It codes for CASSQMQGAETQYF.

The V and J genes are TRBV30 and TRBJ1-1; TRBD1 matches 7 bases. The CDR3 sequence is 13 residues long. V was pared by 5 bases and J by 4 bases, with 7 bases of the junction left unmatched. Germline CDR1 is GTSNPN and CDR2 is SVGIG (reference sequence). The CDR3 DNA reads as TGTGCCTGGGGCCGACAGGGACTCACTGAAGCTTTCTTT. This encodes CAWGRQGLTEAFF. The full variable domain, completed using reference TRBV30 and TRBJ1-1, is SQTIHQWPATLVQPVGSPLSLECTVEGTSNPNLYWYRQAAGRGLQLLFYSVGIGQISSEVPQNLSASRPQDRQFILSSKKLLLSDSGFYLCAWGRQGLTEAFFGQGTRLTVV.

The CDR3 protein is CASRGTGPYEQYF. As DNA, the CDR3 is TGTGCCAGCAGAGGGACAGGGCCCTACGAGCAGTACTTC. The chain uses TRBV6-2 or TRBV6-3 and TRBJ2-7, with 9 positions matching TRBD1. The junction had 2 bases not matched to a gene; V was cut back by 6 bases and J by 2 bases. This CDR3 has 13 residues. CDR1 MNHEY and CDR2 SVGEGT come from the germline V gene.

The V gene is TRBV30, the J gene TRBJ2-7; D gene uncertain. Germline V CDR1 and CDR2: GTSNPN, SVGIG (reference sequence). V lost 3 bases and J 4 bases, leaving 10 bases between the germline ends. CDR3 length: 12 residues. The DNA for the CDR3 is TGTGCCTGGAGCGAACTTACTTACGAGCAGTACTTC. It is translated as CAWSELTYEQYF.

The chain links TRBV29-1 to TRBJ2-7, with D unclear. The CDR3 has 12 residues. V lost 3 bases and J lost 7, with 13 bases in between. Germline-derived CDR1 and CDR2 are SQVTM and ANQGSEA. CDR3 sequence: CSVDVVGSEQYF. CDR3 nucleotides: TGCAGCGTTGACGTCGTGGGCTCGGAGCAGTACTTC.

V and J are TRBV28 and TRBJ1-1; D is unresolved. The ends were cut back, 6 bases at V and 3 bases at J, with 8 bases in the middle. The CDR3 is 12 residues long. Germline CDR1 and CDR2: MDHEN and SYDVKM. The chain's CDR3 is CASSRPHTEAFF. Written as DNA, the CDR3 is TGTGCCAGCAGCCGCCCCCACACTGAAGCTTTCTTT. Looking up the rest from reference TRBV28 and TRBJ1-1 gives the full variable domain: DVKVTQSSRYLVKRTGEKVFLECVQDMDHENMFWYRQDPGLGLRLIYFSYDVKMKEKGDIPEGYSVSREKKERFSLILESASTNQTSMYLCASSRPHTEAFFGQGTRLTVV.

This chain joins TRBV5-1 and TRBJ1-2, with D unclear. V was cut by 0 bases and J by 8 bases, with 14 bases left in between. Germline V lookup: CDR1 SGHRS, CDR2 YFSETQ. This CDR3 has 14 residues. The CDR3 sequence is CASSLGPYSGGYTF. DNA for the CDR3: TGCGCCAGCAGCTTGGGACCATATTCCGGGGGCTACACCTTC.

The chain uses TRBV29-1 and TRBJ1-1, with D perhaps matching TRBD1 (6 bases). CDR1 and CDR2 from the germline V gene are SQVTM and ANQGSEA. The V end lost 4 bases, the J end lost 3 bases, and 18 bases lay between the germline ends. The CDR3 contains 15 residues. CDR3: CSVVGHLKRDTEAFF. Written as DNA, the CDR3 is TGCAGCGTTGTGGGACACCTAAAAAGGGACACTGAAGCTTTCTTT.

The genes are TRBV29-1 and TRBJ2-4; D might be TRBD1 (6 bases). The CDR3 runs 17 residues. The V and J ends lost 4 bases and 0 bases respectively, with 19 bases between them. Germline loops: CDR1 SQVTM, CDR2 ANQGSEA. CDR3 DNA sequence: TGCAGCGTTGTGCAGGGACAATACCCTATAGCCAAAAACATTCAGTACTTC. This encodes CSVVQGQYPIAKNIQYF.

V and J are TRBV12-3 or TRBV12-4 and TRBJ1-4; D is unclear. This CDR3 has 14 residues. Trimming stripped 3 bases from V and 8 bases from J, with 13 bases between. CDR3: CASSFAGRSEKLFF. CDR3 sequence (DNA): TGTGCCAGCAGTTTCGCAGGTCGCTCGGAAAAACTGTTTTTT.

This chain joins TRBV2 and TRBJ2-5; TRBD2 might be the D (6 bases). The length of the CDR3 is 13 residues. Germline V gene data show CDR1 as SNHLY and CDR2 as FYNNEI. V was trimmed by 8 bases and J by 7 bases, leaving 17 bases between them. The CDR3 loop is CASCFSGDGTQYF. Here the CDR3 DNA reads TGTGCCAGCTGTTTTAGCGGCGACGGGACCCAGTACTTC.

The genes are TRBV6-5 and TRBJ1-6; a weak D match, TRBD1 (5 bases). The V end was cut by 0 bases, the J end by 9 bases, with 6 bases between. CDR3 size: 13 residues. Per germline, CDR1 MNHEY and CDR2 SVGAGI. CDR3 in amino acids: CASSYSQGSPLHF. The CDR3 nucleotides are TGTGCCAGCAGTTACTCCCAGGGTTCACCCCTCCACTTT.

DNA for the CDR3: TGTGCCAGCAGAACATACAGGGGAATGAACACTGAAGCTTTCTTT. Residues: CASRTYRGMNTEAFF. The genes are TRBV27 and TRBJ1-1; TRBD1 agrees at 7 bases. This CDR3 spans 15 amino acids. V lost 6 bases to trimming and J lost 0 bases; unmatched junction nucleotides: 7. The V gene's germline CDR1 is MNHEY and CDR2 SMNVEV (reference sequence).

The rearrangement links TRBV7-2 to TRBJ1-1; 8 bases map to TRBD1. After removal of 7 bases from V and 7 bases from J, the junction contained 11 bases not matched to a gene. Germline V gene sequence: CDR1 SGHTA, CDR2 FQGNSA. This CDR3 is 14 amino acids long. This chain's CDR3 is CASTHPGGVGEAFF. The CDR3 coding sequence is TGTGCCAGCACCCACCCAGGGGGCGTGGGTGAAGCTTTCTTT.